This T cell receptor (beta chain) originates from a study of human T cells and chemical hapten exposure (dated by TCRdb to the early 2020s). General notes on the study: For sensitization, 2% DPC in acetone was applied to a roughly 2 cm by roughly 2 cm area of upper inner arm skin. Weekly therapeutic DPC doses were additionally applied to the scalp of patients throughout the approximately 24-week study period. Patch testing was done on the upper back using Finn chambers containing 0.01% DPC, and results were scored after 6 days according to International Contact Dermatitis Research Group standards. Most of the patients in the cohort were female, and the cohort covered alopecia areata with under or over 50% scalp involvement, alopecia totalis and alopecia universalis. Libraries were pooled for sequencing, and variation in per-sample TCR yields was attributed mainly to small differences in library volumes within the pool. The study tracked peripheral blood TCR repertoire changes in vivo during primary and secondary sensitization to the hapten diphenylcyclopropenone (DPC) in alopecia patients. Blood samples were taken from patients before sensitization (week 0) and at 2, 6 and about 24 weeks after DPC sensitization. Under 30 alopecia patients gave blood for TCR sequencing at one to four time points (pre-sensitization, 2, 6 and 24 weeks). General study outcomes and caveats: Significantly more large CDR3 similarity clusters were formed by expanded TCRs than by pre-sensitization or healthy control sets, consistent with antigen-driven responses. A positive correlation was found between the number of PT1 expanded TCRs and patch test score, with significance reached at thresholds 8, 16 and 32 but not 4. DPC sensitization did not change how many TCRs were above 1 in 1000 frequency, and no evidence was found of alterations in global repertoire structure. Repeated subsampling changed both the strength of the expansion versus patch-test correlation and the threshold at which that correlation became significant. All patients had alopecia, a presumed autoimmune disease, so their immune response might differ from that of healthy individuals.

A remark on this clonotype: What antigen it recognizes has not been identified. Base qualities were left out, and no much larger clone turns up one base away.

Library generation was performed with RACE. Instrument used: NextSeq 500. During library preparation, unique molecular identifiers were attached to individual cDNA molecules so that TCRs could be counted in a quantitative, reproducible way. Both TCR alpha and TCR beta chains were sequenced from each blood RNA sample. The authors processed their data as follows. Samples had a median of about 90,000 TCRs, with a range from roughly 20,000 to 690,600. The Decombinator software suite was used to annotate V, J and CDR3 in the TCR reads. Every sample was subsampled to the same number of TCRs (28,000) for the PS versus PT1 abundance plots. Expanded TCRs were defined as absent before sensitization and observed at least eight times at the 2-week time point. Clones were called with MiXCR by TCRdb after fastp trimmed the public reads at Q25, and only in-frame beta chains were retained. CDR3 protein sequences are deduplicated, and each keeps its most common genes and DNA. TCRdb, not the authors, supplied the V and J calls. The table for this sample lists about 78,000 distinct CDR3 sequences; 8.5% of them were counted only once. The ten largest clones take up 3% to 4.5% of the sample.

In the paper's terms, the time point label means: patch test 2, 6 weeks after DPC sensitization. The sample's treatment or condition label, in plain terms: therapeutic diphenylcyclopropenone sensitization with weekly scalp DPC. At every patch-test visit, the blood draw took place before the patch test was put on. To be eligible, patients had to be aged 18 to 70, diagnosed with alopecia and judged suitable for DPC therapy, while pregnant patients were excluded. Total RNA was extracted from unfractionated whole blood collected in Tempus Blood RNA tubes. The clonotype originates from a woman between 50 and 59 years old with alopecia areata. Some clones in this sample may be carry-over from other donors' samples. The material sequenced was whole blood, taken in connection with sensitization to the hapten diphenylcyclopropenone (DPC).

The DNA is TGTGCCAGCAGCCCGGGGACAGGGTTCCAAGAGACCCAGTACTTC. Its amino acids are CASSPGTGFQETQYF. Recombination linked TRBV7-9 to TRBJ2-5, with TRBD1 matching 9 junction bases. The CDR3 holds 15 amino acids from the cysteine to the phenylalanine. Just CDR3 DNA is preserved here, 45 bases in frame from base 1. For this chain, trimming is 5 bases at the V end and 1 base at the J end, and the number of junction bases without a gene match is 5. The germline V gene (reference sequence) gives CDR1 as SEHNR and CDR2 as FQNEAQ.